Listed here are 24 T cell receptor beta chains from one sample, sequenced in a study of shared clonotypes between healthy human individuals. The method was immunoSEQ multiplex PCR; TCRdb's version includes in-frame clones alone and lacks a portion of them. The sample lists about 1.5 million clones, approximately 98% occurring once. Sequencing used naive CD4+ T cells sorted from blood. Sample subset: CD45RA+ positively selected. The origin of the receptors is a man aged 30 to 45 in good health.

Concerning this clone itself: Other DNA variants within this sample encode the same CDR3. The chain employs TRBV9 and TRBJ2-1; no definite D call. The germline V gene encodes CDR1 SGDLS and CDR2 YYNGEE. The CDR3 runs to 14 residues. Trimming stripped 0 bases from V and 0 bases from J, with 4 bases between. Here the CDR3 reads CASSVGSSYNEQFF. The CDR3 DNA sequence: TGTGCCAGCAGCGTAGGAAGCTCCTACAATGAGCAGTTCTTC.

The chain employs TRBV7-8 and TRBJ2-2; 12 positions agree with TRBD1. This CDR3 region has 19 residues. V shed 5 bases and J 6 bases; nucleotides not matched to a gene: 16. The germline CDR1 and CDR2 sequences are SGHVS and FQNEAQ. The CDR3 sequence: CASSPGTGGDFRGPGELFF. CDR3 DNA sequence: TGTGCCAGCAGCCCAGGGACAGGGGGCGACTTCAGGGGGCCCGGGGAGCTGTTTTTT.

The rearrangement links TRBV4-1 to TRBJ2-1, with 10 bases lining up with TRBD2. This CDR3 has 17 amino acids. In germline, CDR1 is MGHRA, CDR2 YSYEKL. V gave up 1 base and J gave up 0 bases; unmatched junction bases: 3. The CDR3 nucleotides read TGCGCCAGCAGCCAAGTCCTAGCGGGAGCCTCCTACAATGAGCAGTTCTTC. As protein: CASSQVLAGASYNEQFF.

The chain recombines TRBV28 with TRBJ1-5; D is uncertain. This CDR3 spans 18 amino acids. Trimming removed 5 bases at V and 7 bases at J, with 27 bases between. Germline assignment: CDR1 MDHEN and CDR2 SYDVKM. This CDR3 reads CASSTFRLGLPIAQPQHF. Here the CDR3 DNA reads TGTGCCAGCAGTACATTCAGGCTCGGTCTTCCAATTGCCCAGCCCCAGCATTTT.

This clone was observed a single time. The chain joins TRBV18 to TRBJ1-1; possibly TRBD1 for D (6 bases). CDR1 is KGHSH and CDR2 is LQKENI in the germline V gene. The CDR3 totals 15 residues. Trimming removed 0 bases from V and 1 base from J, with 9 bases in between. The CDR3 coding sequence is TGTGCCAGCTCACCACCAACAGGGTCGAACACTGAAGCTTTCTTT. Encoded protein: CASSPPTGSNTEAFF.

This chain links TRBV11-1 with TRBJ1-1; D perhaps matches TRBD1 (6 bases). Germline CDR1 SGHAT, CDR2 FQDESV (reference sequence). The CDR3 is 17 amino acids. V was shortened by 6 bases and J by 1 base, with 21 bases between the two germline ends. The CDR3 DNA reads as TGTGCCAGCAGGGATGGGGTGTTTGGGGGGCCGAACACTGAAGCTTTCTTT. It codes for CASRDGVFGGPNTEAFF. The full variable domain, its missing parts supplied by reference TRBV11-1 and TRBJ1-1, is EAEVAQSPRYKITEKSQAVAFWCDPISGHATLYWYRQILGQGPELLVQFQDESVVDDSQLPKDRFSAERLKGVDSTLKIQPAELGDSAMYLCASRDGVFGGPNTEAFFGQGTRLTVV.

The V and J genes are TRBV10-1 and TRBJ2-3; 9 bases line up with TRBD1. Germline CDR1 is WNHNN and CDR2 is SYGVQD (reference sequence). J gave up 4 bases and V 6 bases, and 8 bases lay outside the gene matches. The CDR3 totals 15 residues. The CDR3 coding sequence is TGCGCCAGCAGAGAAAGGACAGGGGTGGCAGATACGCAGTATTTT. Amino acids: CASRERTGVADTQYF.

The chain links TRBV5-4 to TRBJ1-2; the D gene is possibly TRBD1 (5 bases). CDR1 SGHNT and CDR2 YYREEE come from the germline V gene (reference sequence). The V and J ends lost 9 bases and 4 bases respectively, with 16 bases between them. This CDR3 spans 13 amino acids. The CDR3 protein is CATTVGPIYGYTF. The CDR3 DNA reads TGTGCCACTACCGTGGGACCCATCTATGGCTACACCTTC.

V usage is TRBV15 and J usage is TRBJ2-5; D perhaps matches TRBD2 (6 bases). Deletions cut 4 bases from V and 4 bases from J, with 10 bases between. Germline V lookup: CDR1 LNHNV, CDR2 YYDKDF (reference sequence). The CDR3 consists of 13 residues. The CDR3 nucleotides read TGTGCCACCAGCATCCCGGGGGTAGAGACCCAGTACTTC. Residues: CATSIPGVETQYF.

In its sample, this clone was seen once. This chain joins TRBV28 and TRBJ2-5; TRBD1 aligns across 8 bases. V shed 8 bases, J shed 4 bases, and the junction held 12 bases outside the gene matches. This CDR3 has 15 amino acids. Germline V gives CDR1 MDHEN, CDR2 SYDVKM. The CDR3 reads CASFPLDRGPETQYF. Written as DNA, the CDR3 is TGTGCCAGCTTTCCCCTCGACAGGGGTCCAGAGACCCAGTACTTC.

The chain combines TRBV27 with TRBJ1-1; D not certain. CDR1 is MNHEY and CDR2 is SMNVEV in the germline V gene (reference sequence). Trimming pared 1 base from V and 1 base from J, leaving 7 bases between. The CDR3 contains 14 residues. In nucleotides, the CDR3 is TGTGCCAGCAGTTTATTACAGTCGAACACTGAAGCTTTCTTT. Translated, it gives CASSLLQSNTEAFF.

The V and J genes are TRBV4-2 and TRBJ1-3; tentative D call: TRBD1 (5 bases). V lost 0 bases and J lost 0, with 9 bases in between. The CDR3 sequence is 16 residues long. Germline V gene data show CDR1 as LGHNA and CDR2 as YNFKEQ. This CDR3 reads CASSQDPGGSGNTIYF. CDR3 bases: TGTGCCAGCAGCCAAGATCCGGGGGGCTCTGGAAACACCATATATTTT.

The V and J genes are TRBV19 and TRBJ2-7, with 10 bases aligning to TRBD2. This CDR3 spans 15 amino acids. The trim removed 5 bases at V and 3 bases at J, leaving 7 bases unmatched. In germline, CDR1 is LNHDA, CDR2 SQIVND (reference sequence). CDR3 sequence: CASSATSGILYEQYF. CDR3 in DNA: TGTGCCAGTAGTGCAACTAGCGGGATCCTCTACGAGCAGTACTTC.

V is TRBV5-8 and J is TRBJ1-2; D unclear. This CDR3 has 15 residues. Between the trimmed V and J ends, which lost 0 bases and 4 bases, there was a span of 13 bases. Per germline, CDR1 SGHTS and CDR2 YDEGEE. DNA of the CDR3: TGTGCCAGCAGCTTGGTTCGTGTTACCTTCTATGGCTACACCTTC. It is translated as CASSLVRVTFYGYTF.

The J gene is TRBJ1-2, the V gene TRBV2, with 8 bases lining up with TRBD1. This CDR3 has 14 amino acids. V was pared by 9 bases and J by 2 bases, with 8 bases of the junction left unmatched. Germline assignment: CDR1 SNHLY and CDR2 FYNNEI. The CDR3 nucleotides read TGTGCCAGTCTATTGGACAGGGCCAACTATGGCTACACCTTC. Translating it yields CASLLDRANYGYTF.

The rearrangement joins TRBV30 to TRBJ2-2; 15 bases align to TRBD2. The V gene end was trimmed by 2 bases and the J gene end by 1 base; junction bases not matched to a gene: 5. Per germline, CDR1 GTSNPN and CDR2 SVGIG (reference sequence). The CDR3 is 18 amino acids. The CDR3 nucleotides read TGTGCCTGGAGTTGGACTAGCGGGAGGGCCCAGAACACCGGGGAGCTGTTTTTT. It yields the protein CAWSWTSGRAQNTGELFF.

The V and J genes are TRBV6-1 and TRBJ1-2, with D possibly TRBD1 on 5 matching bases. Germline values: CDR1 MNHNS, CDR2 SASEGT. V was clipped by 2 bases and J by 6 bases, with 19 bases between them. This CDR3 contains 16 residues. CDR3 sequence reads: CASSERHWAGLNGYTF. The CDR3 coding sequence is TGTGCCAGCAGTGAAAGACATTGGGCAGGGCTAAATGGCTACACCTTC.

The chain is built from TRBV7-9 and TRBJ2-5; 11 bases fit TRBD2. The V and J ends lost 4 bases and 1 base, in that order; junction bases with no gene match: 5. The germline V gene encodes CDR1 SEHNR and CDR2 FQNEAQ (reference sequence). The CDR3 covers 16 residues. CDR3 DNA sequence: TGTGCCAGCAGCTCCCTAGCGGGAGGATCCCAAGAGACCCAGTACTTC. It is translated as CASSSLAGGSQETQYF. The full variable domain, completed using reference TRBV7-9 and TRBJ2-5, is DTGVSQNPRHKITKRGQNVTFRCDPISEHNRLYWYRQTLGQGPEFLTYFQNEAQLEKSRLLSDRFSAERPKGSFSTLEIQRTEQGDSAMYLCASSSLAGGSQETQYFGPGTRLLVL.

The chain joins TRBV12-5 to TRBJ1-3, with D maybe TRBD1 (6 bases). Trimming shortened V by 2 bases and J by 0 bases, and 17 bases separated the two germline ends. The CDR3 sequence is 18 residues long. CDR1 and CDR2 from the germline V gene are LGHNT and FRNRAP. In nucleotides, the CDR3 is TGTGCTAGTGGTTTGCTTGGGTACGGACAGAGCTCTGGAAACACCATATATTTT. Its protein is CASGLLGYGQSSGNTIYF.

The rearrangement uses TRBV29-1 and TRBJ2-2; no definite D call. Germline-derived CDR1 and CDR2 are SQVTM and ANQGSEA. The CDR3 is made up of 13 amino acids. Trimming stripped 6 bases from V and 6 bases from J, with 14 bases between. CDR3 DNA: TGCAGCGTGTCCGAGACCAAACCCGGGGAGCTGTTTTTT. Amino acids: CSVSETKPGELFF.

CDR3 nucleotides: TGCGCCAGCAGCTTGGATTATAGCAATCAGCCCCAGCATTTT. As protein: CASSLDYSNQPQHF. V gene TRBV5-1 combines with J gene TRBJ1-5; D is uncertain. The CDR3 has 14 residues. Germline lookup yields CDR1 SGHRS and CDR2 YFSETQ. Trimming took 0 bases from V and 0 from J, leaving 4 bases between them.

This chain links TRBV27 with TRBJ2-7, with D unclear. V lost 6 bases and J 0 bases, leaving 15 bases between the germline ends. Germline V lookup: CDR1 MNHEY, CDR2 SMNVEV (reference sequence). The CDR3 runs to 15 residues. CDR3 bases: TGTGCCAGCAGATACGGGTCTACGAGCTCCTACGAGCAGTACTTC. It specifies CASRYGSTSSYEQYF.

V usage is TRBV28 and J usage is TRBJ2-7; D gene unclear. V was clipped by 4 bases and J by 2 bases, with 6 bases between them. The CDR3 has 12 amino acids. Germline V CDR1 and CDR2: MDHEN, SYDVKM. CDR3 DNA sequence: TGTGCCAGCAGTTCCTTTCCCTACGAGCAGTACTTC. Its translation: CASSSFPYEQYF.

This sequence joins TRBV27 and TRBJ2-3, with TRBD2 matching 8 bases. In germline, CDR1 is MNHEY, CDR2 SMNVEV (reference sequence). This CDR3 region has 15 residues. Trimming cost V 7 bases and J 5 bases; bases outside gene matches: 11. In DNA, the CDR3 is TGTGCCAGCAACCCGGGACTAGGGTTTTTAGATACGCAGTATTTT. Encoded protein: CASNPGLGFLDTQYF.